These T cell receptor beta chains were read from a single sample in a study of OX40 agonist ivuxolimab in advanced cancers. Profiled with immunoSEQ multiplex PCR; TCRdb holds only in-frame clones, not every one. Of more than 75,000 clones listed, about 86% were seen once; the top ten hold 6.6%. The sample was CD4+ or CD8+ T cells sorted from blood, taken in a trial of the OX40 agonist ivuxolimab. These TCRs come from an adult with an advanced solid tumor such as melanoma, head and neck, liver or kidney cancer. Each CDR3 is given with its conserved first and last residue. Not all rows give a size; the values are once, few, many and, for expanded clones, a class.

size	V	J	CDR3
-	TRBV7-6	TRBJ2-3	CASSLWRGQGETDTQYF
-	TRBV5-8	TRBJ2-3	CASRLPSTDTQYF
-	TRBV27	TRBJ2-7	CATSKDRGYEQYF
-	TRBV19	TRBJ1-2	CASSMGQPGHLTYGYTF
-	TRBV6-5	TRBJ2-2	CANSSGAGELFF
-	TRBV27	TRBJ2-7	CASSQAGAGSYEQYF
few	TRBV6-5	TRBJ2-7	CASSYSGPLPYEQYF
once	TRBV9	TRBJ2-7	CASSPGPPEQYF
-	TRBV4-3	TRBJ2-4	CASSQGAGGNIQYF
-	TRBV4-2	-	CASSQDRRVEQYF
-	TRBV28	TRBJ1-3	CASSFPGRSGNTIYF
-	TRBV4-2	TRBJ2-4	CASSQDGSGRAKNIQYF
-	TRBV4-1	TRBJ2-5	CASSQGGGGALGETQYF
-	TRBV7-9	TRBJ1-2	CASSTGQGNGYTF
-	TRBV6-6	TRBJ1-1	CASNPRVTYTEAFF
-	TRBV7-9	TRBJ1-1	CASSPTLGTEAFF
-	TRBV28	TRBJ1-2	CASSAPGGYTF
-	TRBV19	TRBJ2-7	CASSRAQNYEQYF
-	TRBV2	TRBJ1-1	CASLDRARNPMNTEAFF
-	TRBV28	TRBJ2-7	CASSLGGYTYEQYF
few	TRBV28	TRBJ1-1	CASRSLQGKGNTEAFF
-	TRBV2	TRBJ2-5	CASSEGLAGRSQYF
-	TRBV4-2	TRBJ1-1	CASSQVRGTEAFF
-	TRBV28	TRBJ1-1	CASSLGEERGAFF
-	TRBV7-8	TRBJ1-1	CASSQPPPGQGNTEAFF
-	TRBV7-2	TRBJ2-5	CASSFSGGSEETQYF
-	TRBV7-2	TRBJ1-4	CASSPRLPNEKLFF
few	TRBV6-5	TRBJ1-2	CASRGQGAYFYTF
-	TRBV7-8	TRBJ2-1	CASSYYKGTETYNEQFF
few	TRBV28	TRBJ2-5	CASSQHTGAQETQYF
-	TRBV10-1	TRBJ2-5	CASREMGLAAETQYF
-	TRBV2	TRBJ1-1	CASTKGENTEAFF
-	TRBV4-1	TRBJ2-1	CASSQERVIPYNEQFF
-	TRBV30	TRBJ2-7	CAWRSSGRAVYEQYF
-	TRBV7-2	TRBJ2-3	CASSRTSGRADTQYF
-	TRBV9	TRBJ1-4	CASSNHRDGGEKLFF